This section outlines one TCR beta chain sequence together with its context. CDR1 is LNHNV, CDR2 YYDKDF, per germline (reference sequence). CDR3 length: 15 residues. V lost 2 bases, J lost 0 bases, and 2 bases stayed unmatched. This sample is drawn from a study of blood T cell repertoires in COVID-19. Across the study: Collection of acute and convalescent COVID-19 samples took place in the United States, Italy and Spain. Sources were T cells, B-cell-depleted T cells, or PBMCs; the material itself was cDNA or gDNA.

Sequenced by immunoSEQ multiplex PCR; TCRdb stores in-frame clones only, minus some. The data contain about 270,000 clones, over 75% of them singletons. Clinical history reported by participants formed the basis on which cohorts were assigned. Recovery among Cohort 3 donors was established by two negative PCRs, clearance, or symptom resolution. The receptor comes from a woman younger than 35 who had recovered from COVID-19. The sample taken for sequencing was PBMCs or T cells enriched from blood (not recorded which). The V gene is TRBV15, the J gene TRBJ2-5; 8 positions match TRBD1. DNA of the CDR3: TGTGCCACCAGCAGACGGACAGGGCACCAAGAGACCCAGTACTTC. This gives the protein CATSRRTGHQETQYF.